This T cell receptor beta chain was captured by sequencing in a study of T-cell reconstitution after alpha-beta-depleted transplantation in children. Trimming left V 10 bases short and J 3 bases short, with 19 bases between. Germline V gene lookup returns CDR1 SGHKS and CDR2 YYEKEE (reference sequence). The CDR3 has 14 residues. The TCRbeta library was prepared with unique molecular identifiers. TCRdb redid the calling of the PCR reads with MiXCR, one entry per CDR3 protein. The repertoire holds roughly 610,000 distinct CDR3 sequences, approximately 10% seen once, with 4% in the top ten. The sequenced sample was PBMCs from the stem cell graft donor, obtained from the stem cell graft. This chain connects TRBV5-5 to TRBJ2-5, with D maybe TRBD2 (7 bases). The receptor comes from a human donor who donated a stem cell graft to a child with acute myeloid leukemia. The CDR3, as DNA: TGTGCCTCCGGGGGGCTAGGAACGAAAGAGACCCAGTACTTC. It encodes CASGGLGTKETQYF.